Detailed here is one T cell receptor beta chain. What it binds is unknown. CDR1 PRHDT and CDR2 FYEKMQ come from the germline V gene (reference sequence). CDR3 length: 14 residues. The entry originates in a study of T cells expressing NK-cell markers. Study as a whole: It was sorted CD3+CD56-NKG2C+, CD3+CD56+NKG2C- and CD3+CD56+NKG2C+ T cells that provided the TCR beta repertoires. One of the eight sequenced donors was seronegative, whereas the other seven were HCMV-seropositive. Study-wide points: Among CD8+ T cells from about six donors, dominant NKG2C+ clonotypes accounted for roughly 1.0-7.0%.

For each CDR3 protein, TCRdb gives one entry from its re-call of the 5' RACE reads, without DNA. This repertoire includes about 30,000 distinct CDR3 sequences. The gene calls are TRBV13 and TRBJ1-2. The origin of this receptor is a woman between 18 and 75 years old in good health. The sequenced material came from blood T cells: a sorted CD56 or NKG2C T cell subset, CD4+ or CD8+ T cells, or bulk PBMC T cells (not recorded which). The CDR3 region is CASSLPGHAEGYTF.